What follows are 9 T cell receptor beta chains derived from one specimen sequenced in a study of cytomegalovirus exposure and HLA in healthy donors. Assay: immunoSEQ multiplex PCR; the TCRdb copy retains only in-frame clones and omits some. The sample holds about 160,000 clones; just under 90% are singletons and the top ten take approximately 10%. Sequences were obtained from PBMCs. The receptors derive from a woman between 18 and 30 years old in good health and CMV-seropositive.

There are a few counts of this clone. J is TRBJ2-3 and V is TRBV27; maybe TRBD2 (6 bases). Germline V gene data show CDR1 as MNHEY and CDR2 as SMNVEV (reference sequence). V dropped 6 bases and J dropped 4 bases, with 17 bases sitting between them. This CDR3 has 15 amino acids. The DNA of the CDR3 is TGTGCCAGCAGCGGACATCGGGAGACGGCAGATACGCAGTATTTT. Translating it yields CASSGHRETADTQYF.

This chain connects TRBV27 to TRBJ2-2; 15 positions match TRBD2. Trimming cost V 0 bases and J 0 bases; bases outside gene matches: 5. The germline gives CDR1 MNHEY, CDR2 SMNVEV (reference sequence). The CDR3 runs to 20 residues. CDR3 protein: CASSLSWTSGRVTNTGELFF. The CDR3 DNA follows: TGTGCCAGCAGTTTATCGTGGACTAGCGGGAGGGTAACGAACACCGGGGAGCTGTTTTTT.

The chain links TRBV5-1 to TRBJ2-1; D is unclear. This CDR3 is built from 12 residues. Trimming shortened V by 4 bases and J by 13 bases, and 15 bases separated the two germline ends. The germline V gene encodes CDR1 SGHRS and CDR2 YFSETQ. The CDR3 DNA reads as TGCGCCAGCAGCCTGGACCTCGAGCAACAGTTCTTC. Its translation is CASSLDLEQQFF.

As DNA, the CDR3 is TGCGCCAGCTCTGGGGACAGGTTAATAGGTGGCTACACCTTC. Translating it yields CASSGDRLIGGYTF. The chain uses TRBV5-1 and TRBJ1-2; 8 nucleotides align to TRBD1. Germline V gives CDR1 SGHRS, CDR2 YFSETQ. The CDR3 length is 14 residues. Germline trimming cut 7 bases from V and 7 bases from J; bases unmatched to any gene: 12.

The chain recombines TRBV5-1 with TRBJ1-1, with D unclear. There are 15 residues in the CDR3. Trimming removed 5 bases from V and 4 bases from J, with 18 bases in between. Germline V gives CDR1 SGHRS, CDR2 YFSETQ. The CDR3 is CASRRQRVEFTEAFF. CDR3 coding DNA: TGCGCCAGCAGACGTCAGCGGGTCGAGTTCACTGAAGCTTTCTTT.

The chain uses TRBV5-4 and TRBJ2-7; possible D gene TRBD1, 6 bases. Trimming stripped 4 bases from V and 6 bases from J, with 14 bases between. CDR1 and CDR2 (germline): SGHNT, YYREEE (reference sequence). The CDR3 extends over 13 amino acids. In DNA, the CDR3 is TGTGCCAGCAGCAGTACCCTACAGGGCGAGCAGTACTTC. Translation: CASSSTLQGEQYF.

The chain combines TRBV19 with TRBJ2-1; a weak D match, TRBD1 (5 bases). V was trimmed by 2 bases and J by 10 bases, leaving 9 bases between them. Germline lookup yields CDR1 LNHDA and CDR2 SQIVND (reference sequence). The CDR3 runs to 12 residues. This chain's CDR3 is CASSIRPGEQFF. The CDR3 DNA reads as TGTGCCAGTAGTATAAGGCCAGGGGAGCAGTTCTTC.

This chain links TRBV11-3 with TRBJ2-1; 10 bases are a match to TRBD2. V lost 5 bases, J lost 9 bases, and 7 bases stayed unmatched. The CDR3 consists of 14 residues. CDR1 is SGHNT, CDR2 YENEEA, per germline. CDR3 in DNA: TGTGCCAGCAGCCCAGGAGCGGGAGGGGCTGAGCAGTTCTTC. As protein: CASSPGAGGAEQFF.

The chain has TRBV7-3 and TRBJ1-1; D ambiguous. The CDR3 is 13 residues long. Germline CDR1 SGHTA, CDR2 FQGTGA. Trimming cost V 2 bases and J 4 bases, with 8 bases left between them. The chain's CDR3 is CASSLSGFTEAFF. CDR3 sequence (DNA): TGTGCCAGCAGCTTATCCGGGTTCACTGAAGCTTTCTTT.